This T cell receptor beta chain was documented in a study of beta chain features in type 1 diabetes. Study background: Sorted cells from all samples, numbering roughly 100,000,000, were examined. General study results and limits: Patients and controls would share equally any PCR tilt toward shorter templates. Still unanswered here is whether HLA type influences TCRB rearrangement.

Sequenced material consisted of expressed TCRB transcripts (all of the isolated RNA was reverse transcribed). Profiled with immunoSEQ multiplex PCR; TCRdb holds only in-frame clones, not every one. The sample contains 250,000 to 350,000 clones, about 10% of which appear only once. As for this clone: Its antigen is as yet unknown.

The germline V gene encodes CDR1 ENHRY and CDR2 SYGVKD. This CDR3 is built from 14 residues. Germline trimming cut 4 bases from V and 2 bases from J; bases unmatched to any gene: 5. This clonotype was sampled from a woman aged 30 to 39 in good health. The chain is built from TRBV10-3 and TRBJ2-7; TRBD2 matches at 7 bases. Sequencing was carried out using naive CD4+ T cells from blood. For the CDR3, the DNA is TGTGCCATCAGTGGGCTAGCGGAGGCCTACGAGCAGTACTTC. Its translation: CAISGLAEAYEQYF.